The 10 T cell receptor beta chains in this list originate from one sample, sequenced in a study of blood T cells in healthy people across ages. Together with a sample-barcoded 5' primer, a J-beta primer mix was included in a second PCR lasting about 7 to 11 cycles. In TCRdb, the 5' RACE reads were re-called with MiXCR into one record per CDR3 protein. The table includes 700,000 to 950,000 distinct CDR3 sequences, 40% to 45% detected once. The specimen was blood. These receptors were taken from an older woman in good health.

This rearrangement joins TRBV27 to TRBJ2-2; D may match TRBD1 or TRBD2 (5 bases each). CDR1 and CDR2 (germline): MNHEY, SMNVEV (reference sequence). There are 15 residues in the CDR3. The V gene lost 6 bases and the J gene lost 5 bases, with 16 bases spanning the gap. CDR3 bases: TGTGCCAGCAGACCCAAGGGGAGTGGAACCGGGGAGCTGTTTTTT. This translates into CASRPKGSGTGELFF.

This clonotype was seen many times. This chain connects TRBV20-1 to TRBJ1-6; D is possibly TRBD1 (5 bases). The CDR3 spans 13 residues. V lost 4 bases, J lost 8 bases, and 12 bases lay in between. Germline values: CDR1 DFQATT, CDR2 SNEGSKA (reference sequence). The CDR3, as DNA: TGCAGTGCTAAGGACACTTCGTATTCACCCCTCCACTTT. Translation gives CSAKDTSYSPLHF.

This sequence joins TRBV10-1 and TRBJ2-7; D could derive from TRBD1 or TRBD2 (5 bases each). The CDR3 consists of 15 residues. Trimming cost V 2 bases and J 4 bases, with 15 bases left between them. Per the germline V gene, CDR1 is WNHNN and CDR2 is SYGVQD (reference sequence). This chain's CDR3 is CASSEGTVGEYEQYF. CDR3 nucleotide sequence: TGCGCCAGCAGTGAGGGGACGGTTGGGGAATACGAGCAGTACTTC.

This clonotype has a handful of counts. The CDR3 DNA follows: TGTGCCAGCAGAGCATTCGGGGGAAGGGGGGCGGCTGGCTACACCTTC. It codes for CASRAFGGRGAAGYTF. J is TRBJ1-2 and V is TRBV2, with D maybe TRBD1 (6 bases). The germline CDR1 and CDR2 sequences are SNHLY and FYNNEI. Trimming shortened V by 6 bases and J by 7 bases, and 24 bases separated the two germline ends. CDR3 length: 16 residues. The variable domain in full, with the rest retrieved from reference TRBV2 and TRBJ1-2, is EPEVTQTPSHQVTQMGQEVILRCVPISNHLYFYWYRQILGQKVEFLVSFYNNEISEKSEIFDDQFSVERPDGSNFTLKIRSTKLEDSAMYFCASRAFGGRGAAGYTFGSGTRLTVV.

The rearrangement joins TRBV7-9 to TRBJ2-5; perhaps D is TRBD1 or TRBD2 (5 bases each). Trimming shortened V by 4 bases and J by 3 bases, and 15 bases separated the two germline ends. The germline gives CDR1 SEHNR, CDR2 FQNEAQ (reference sequence). The CDR3 is 15 amino acids. The CDR3 spells CASSCRSGREETQYF. For the CDR3, the DNA is TGTGCCAGCAGCTGCCGCTCGGGACGAGAAGAGACCCAGTACTTC.

CDR3 residues: CAIRRDRGRDTQYF. The CDR3 DNA is TGTGCCATCAGGCGGGACAGGGGTAGGGATACGCAGTATTTT. J is TRBJ2-3 and V is TRBV6-1; TRBD1 matches at 10 bases. Losses at the gene ends were 10 bases for V and 6 bases for J; bases not matched to a gene: 10. Germline V gene data show CDR1 as MNHNS and CDR2 as SASEGT. There are 14 residues in the CDR3.

This chain links TRBV20-1 with TRBJ2-1; no firm D call. This CDR3 has 15 residues. The V gene's germline CDR1 is DFQATT and CDR2 SNEGSKA (reference sequence). The germline V and J ends were trimmed by 5 bases and 4 bases, with 18 bases remaining between them. The CDR3 is CSAQRYATLYNEQFF. The CDR3 bases are TGCAGTGCTCAGAGGTACGCCACCCTTTACAATGAGCAGTTCTTC.

The CDR3 DNA is TGTGCCAGCAGCGCCGCGCAGAATGAGCAGTTCTTC. Its translation: CASSAAQNEQFF. V is TRBV7-2 and J is TRBJ2-1; no firm D call. Trimming shortened V by 5 bases and J by 7 bases, and 9 bases separated the two germline ends. Germline CDR1 SGHTA, CDR2 FQGNSA. The CDR3 sequence is 12 residues long. The variable domain in full, completed from reference TRBV7-2 and TRBJ2-1, reads GAGVSQSPSNKVTEKGKDVELRCDPISGHTALYWYRQSLGQGLEFLIYFQGNSAPDKSGLPSDRFSAERTGGSVSTLTIQRTQQEDSAVYLCASSAAQNEQFFGPGTRLTVL.

The chain couples TRBV6-1 to TRBJ2-6; 13 bases line up with TRBD2. Trimming cost V 5 bases and J 1 base; bases outside gene matches: 2. This CDR3 has 17 residues. The germline V gene encodes CDR1 MNHNS and CDR2 SASEGT. The CDR3 is CASSQGLAGSGANVLTF. The CDR3 DNA reads as TGTGCCAGCAGTCAGGGACTAGCGGGGTCTGGGGCCAACGTCCTGACTTTC.

This chain connects TRBV27 to TRBJ2-3, with D possibly TRBD1 on 6 matching bases. CDR1 is MNHEY, CDR2 SMNVEV, per germline (reference sequence). This CDR3 has 13 amino acids. Trimming stripped 7 bases from V and 2 bases from J, with 10 bases between. The CDR3 coding sequence is TGTGCCAGCATTCAGGGGTCCACAGATACGCAGTATTTT. Amino acid sequence: CASIQGSTDTQYF.